This T cell receptor (beta chain) originates from a study of T cells in localized non-small cell lung cancer. Study-wide points: A denser population of T cells in blood accompanied longer overall survival.

The table came from immunoSEQ multiplex PCR; TCRdb's copy has only in-frame clones and leaves some out. The profile covers approximately 2,700 clones, with around 30% appearing a single time and about 7.3% taken by the ten largest. With 8 bases clipped from V and 1 base from J, the junction kept 5 bases outside the gene matches. Germline V gene lookup returns CDR1 MDHEN and CDR2 SYDVKM. The CDR3 loop spans 15 amino acids. As for this clone: Its target is unknown.

The receptor comes from a man between 40 and 75 years old with stage II squamous cell lung carcinoma. The input for sequencing was lung tumor tissue, taken before any cancer treatment. The chain combines TRBV28 with TRBJ2-6; the match to TRBD1 covers 7 bases. As DNA, the CDR3 is TGTGCCAGCCGACAGGGAAGGTCTGGGGCCAACGTCCTGACTTTC. Residues: CASRQGRSGANVLTF.